This entry lists 32 T cell receptor beta chains sequenced from one sample in a study of blood T cell repertoires in COVID-19. Sequencing used immunoSEQ multiplex PCR; TCRdb keeps in-frame clones, though not all of them. The sample holds about 120,000 clones; 70% to 85% are singletons and the top ten take roughly 7%. Specimen: peripheral blood. These receptor sequences come from a man aged 65-85 years with active or convalescent COVID-19.

The genes are TRBV18 and TRBJ2-1; 7 bases agree with TRBD2. CDR1 and CDR2 from the germline V gene are KGHSH and LQKENI. The CDR3 extends over 15 amino acids. V trimming: 5 bases; J trimming: 3 bases; junction bases outside the gene matches: 7. The CDR3 DNA sequence: TGTGCCAGCTCAGCTTCCCGGACTAGCTACAATGAGCAGTTCTTC. Translation gives CASSASRTSYNEQFF. The entire variable domain, with the rest obtained from reference TRBV18 and TRBJ2-1, is as follows: NAGVMQNPRHLVRRRGQEARLRCSPMKGHSHVYWYRQLPEEGLKFMVYLQKENIIDESGMPKERFSAEFPKEGPSILRIQQVVRGDSAAYFCASSASRTSYNEQFFGPGTRLTVL.

The chain has TRBV6-5 and TRBJ1-6; the match to TRBD1 covers 8 bases. With 5 bases clipped from V and 8 bases from J, the junction kept 8 bases outside the gene matches. The CDR3 runs to 15 residues. CDR1 and CDR2 (germline): MNHEY, SVGAGI. CDR3 in DNA: TGTGCCAGCAGTCCGACAGGGGCCTTTCATTCACCCCTCCACTTT. This encodes CASSPTGAFHSPLHF.

The J gene is TRBJ2-3, the V gene TRBV2; D is possibly TRBD2 (6 bases). The V gene lost 5 bases and the J gene lost 0 bases, with 18 bases spanning the gap. Per the germline V gene, CDR1 is SNHLY and CDR2 is FYNNEI. The length of the CDR3 is 17 residues. The CDR3 DNA sequence: TGTGCCAGCAGTTCTCTTAGCGGCGTACCTAGCACAGATACGCAGTATTTT. Translated: CASSSLSGVPSTDTQYF.

V usage is TRBV7-8 and J usage is TRBJ2-5; 7 nucleotides match TRBD2. Germline trimming cut 10 bases from V and 5 bases from J; bases unmatched to any gene: 13. The CDR3 length is 14 residues. Germline V gene lookup returns CDR1 SGHVS and CDR2 FQNEAQ. DNA of the CDR3: TGTGCCATCCCCCGGGGGGATCGGGTTGAGACCCAGTACTTC. Translation gives CAIPRGDRVETQYF. The whole variable domain, remainder taken from reference TRBV7-8 and TRBJ2-5, is GAGVSQSPRYKVAKRGQDVALRCDPISGHVSLFWYQQALGQGPEFLTYFQNEAQLDKSGLPSDRFFAERPEGSVSTLKIQRTQQEDSAVYLCAIPRGDRVETQYFGPGTRLLVL.

The chain recombines TRBV18 with TRBJ1-1, with D hard to call. The CDR3 consists of 15 residues. Germline lookup yields CDR1 KGHSH and CDR2 LQKENI. V lost 3 bases and J lost 7, with 18 bases in between. The CDR3 DNA sequence: TGTGCCAGCTCACCCAGCTTGGGCAGTATAGATGAAGCTTTCTTT. Protein sequence: CASSPSLGSIDEAFF.

The genes are TRBV4-1 and TRBJ1-1, with 8 nucleotides matching TRBD1. V was pared by 0 bases and J by 4 bases, with 10 bases of the junction left unmatched. The CDR3 is 17 amino acids. The germline V gene encodes CDR1 MGHRA and CDR2 YSYEKL. The CDR3 nucleotides read TGCGCCAGCAGCCAAGATGAGTCCAGGGGGCTTATCACTGAAGCTTTCTTT. As protein: CASSQDESRGLITEAFF.

V usage is TRBV7-8 and J usage is TRBJ1-3; 8 bases match TRBD1. Germline trimming cut 4 bases from V and 1 base from J; bases unmatched to any gene: 6. This CDR3 spans 16 amino acids. Germline V gene data show CDR1 as SGHVS and CDR2 as FQNEAQ. DNA of the CDR3: TGTGCCAGCAGCTCAAGGACAGGGACGTCTGGAAACACCATATATTTT. Its translation: CASSSRTGTSGNTIYF. The full variable domain, rest sourced from reference TRBV7-8 and TRBJ1-3, is GAGVSQSPRYKVAKRGQDVALRCDPISGHVSLFWYQQALGQGPEFLTYFQNEAQLDKSGLPSDRFFAERPEGSVSTLKIQRTQQEDSAVYLCASSSRTGTSGNTIYFGEGSWLTVV.

The chain is built from TRBV2 and TRBJ2-7, with no clear D. CDR1 and CDR2 (germline): SNHLY, FYNNEI. The V end lost 4 bases, the J end lost 3 bases, and 4 bases lay between the germline ends. The CDR3 loop spans 11 amino acids. The CDR3 reads CASSAVYEQYF. CDR3 DNA sequence: TGTGCCAGCAGTGCAGTCTACGAGCAGTACTTC. The whole variable domain, filled in from reference TRBV2 and TRBJ2-7, reads EPEVTQTPSHQVTQMGQEVILRCVPISNHLYFYWYRQILGQKVEFLVSFYNNEISEKSEIFDDQFSVERPDGSNFTLKIRSTKLEDSAMYFCASSAVYEQYFGPGTRLTVT.

The chain combines TRBV7-7 with TRBJ2-1; possibly TRBD2 for D (5 bases). V was pared by 5 bases and J by 0 bases, with 11 bases between. CDR3 length equals 15 residues. The germline CDR1 and CDR2 sequences are SSHAT and FNYEAQ (reference sequence). This CDR3 is CASSPRSGSYNEQFF. The CDR3 DNA follows: TGTGCCAGCAGCCCCCGCAGCGGCTCCTACAATGAGCAGTTCTTC.

As DNA, the CDR3 is TGCGCCAGCAGCTTACAGGGGGGTAATGAAAAACTGTTTTTT. Encoded protein: CASSLQGGNEKLFF. The chain employs TRBV5-1 and TRBJ1-4, with 8 bases that match TRBD1. J lost 4 bases, V lost 2 bases, and 1 base had no gene match. The CDR3 contains 14 residues. Germline loops: CDR1 SGHRS, CDR2 YFSETQ. The full variable domain, completed using reference TRBV5-1 and TRBJ1-4, is KAGVTQTPRYLIKTRGQQVTLSCSPISGHRSVSWYQQTPGQGLQFLFEYFSETQRNKGNFPGRFSGRQFSNSRSEMNVSTLELGDSALYLCASSLQGGNEKLFFGSGTQLSVL.

V usage is TRBV30 and J usage is TRBJ1-4; 12 positions match TRBD1. The V gene end was trimmed by 3 bases and the J gene end by 8 bases; junction bases not matched to a gene: 13. CDR3 size: 17 residues. Germline V CDR1 and CDR2: GTSNPN, SVGIG (reference sequence). The CDR3 is CAWSGEAGTGGAEKLFF. The CDR3 nucleotides are TGTGCCTGGAGCGGAGAAGCCGGGACAGGGGGCGCCGAAAAACTGTTTTTT.

This clone has a handful of counts. This chain connects TRBV9 to TRBJ2-2; TRBD2 might be the D (6 bases). V was clipped by 5 bases and J by 2 bases, with 7 bases between them. From germline, CDR1 is SGDLS and CDR2 YYNGEE. CDR3 length: 13 residues. CDR3 sequence (DNA): TGTGCCAGCAGGCGGGAAAACACCGGGGAGCTGTTTTTT. The encoded protein is CASRRENTGELFF.

The chain recombines TRBV27 with TRBJ2-7; 8 nucleotides line up with TRBD1. CDR1 is MNHEY and CDR2 is SMNVEV in the germline V gene (reference sequence). The CDR3 totals 18 residues. After removal of 5 bases from V and 2 bases from J, the junction contained 17 bases not matched to a gene. This CDR3 reads CASSHQPPSQGAPYEQYF. Here the CDR3 DNA reads TGTGCCAGCAGTCACCAACCCCCAAGTCAGGGGGCGCCCTACGAGCAGTACTTC.

The chain is built from TRBV10-2 and TRBJ1-1; D is ambiguous. This CDR3 spans 11 amino acids. CDR1 is WSHSY, CDR2 SAAADI, per germline. Trimming shortened V by 8 bases and J by 0 bases, and 4 bases separated the two germline ends. As DNA, the CDR3 is TGCGCCAGCGCAGTGAACACTGAAGCTTTCTTT. It is translated as CASAVNTEAFF.

The chain couples TRBV19 to TRBJ2-6; D possibly corresponds to TRBD1 (7 bases). Germline lookup yields CDR1 LNHDA and CDR2 SQIVND (reference sequence). Trimming removed 9 bases at V and 0 bases at J, with 15 bases between. The CDR3 runs 16 residues. The CDR3 DNA reads TGTGCCAGCGGAGGGACAGCTCACTCTGGGGCCAACGTCCTGACTTTC. This gives the protein CASGGTAHSGANVLTF.

J is TRBJ1-2 and V is TRBV19; D gene uncertain. V was trimmed by 0 bases and J by 0 bases, leaving 8 bases between them. From germline, CDR1 is LNHDA and CDR2 SQIVND (reference sequence). The CDR3 totals 15 residues. This CDR3 is CASSIEGRPNYGYTF. CDR3 nucleotide sequence: TGTGCCAGTAGTATAGAGGGCAGACCTAACTATGGCTACACCTTC.

The J gene is TRBJ1-3, the V gene TRBV29-1; D perhaps matches TRBD1 (6 bases). The CDR3 sequence is 10 residues long. Germline V gives CDR1 SQVTM, CDR2 ANQGSEA. The V end lost 4 bases, the J end lost 11 bases, and 9 bases lay between the germline ends. CDR3 region: CSVGGGPIYF. The DNA for the CDR3 is TGCAGCGTTGGAGGGGGACCCATATATTTT. Variable domain in full (rest from reference TRBV29-1 and TRBJ1-3): SAVISQKPSRDICQRGTSLTIQCQVDSQVTMMFWYRQQPGQSLTLIATANQGSEATYESGFVIDKFPISRPNLTFSTLTVSNMSPEDSSIYLCSVGGGPIYFGEGSWLTVV.

The chain combines TRBV30 with TRBJ2-2, with 12 bases aligning to TRBD2. Per germline, CDR1 GTSNPN and CDR2 SVGIG (reference sequence). V lost 4 bases and J lost 7; bases outside the gene matches: 13. The CDR3 contains 17 residues. CDR3 amino acids: CAWTPPASGGADGELFF. In DNA, the CDR3 is TGTGCCTGGACCCCGCCTGCTAGCGGGGGGGCAGACGGGGAGCTGTTTTTT.

V and J are TRBV9 and TRBJ2-1; D remains ambiguous. CDR1 and CDR2 from the germline V gene are SGDLS and YYNGEE. The V and J ends lost 0 bases and 8 bases respectively, with 9 bases between them. This CDR3 has 13 amino acids. The CDR3 is CASSVEWLDEQFF. CDR3 nucleotide sequence: TGTGCCAGCAGCGTAGAATGGCTCGATGAGCAGTTCTTC.

In this sample, this clone turned up a few times. The gene calls are TRBV29-1 and TRBJ1-6, with TRBD1 as a possible D gene (6 bases). Trimming removed 5 bases at V and 7 bases at J, with 15 bases between. The CDR3 spans 14 residues. Germline V gene lookup returns CDR1 SQVTM and CDR2 ANQGSEA. CDR3 coding DNA: TGCAGCGTTACATACGGGACACACAATTCACCCCTCCACTTT. Protein: CSVTYGTHNSPLHF.

The chain has TRBV3-1 (or the pseudogene TRBV3-2) and TRBJ2-4; 7 nucleotides match TRBD2. Germline CDR1 and CDR2: LGHDT and YNNKEL (reference sequence). The CDR3 is 17 amino acids. The V segment lost 1 base and the J segment 3 bases; nucleotides outside the gene matches: 9. CDR3 loop: CASSQGGRGVVKNIQYF. In DNA form, the CDR3 reads TGTGCCAGCAGCCAAGGAGGACGGGGGGTGGTCAAAAACATTCAGTACTTC.

The chain uses TRBV7-9 and TRBJ1-5; maybe TRBD1 (5 bases). The CDR3 consists of 15 residues. Trimming took 4 bases from V and 4 from J, leaving 14 bases between them. CDR1 SEHNR and CDR2 FQNEAQ come from the germline V gene (reference sequence). In DNA form, the CDR3 reads TGTGCCAGCAGCTATTCGACAGACCGAAATCAGCCCCAGCATTTT. This encodes CASSYSTDRNQPQHF.

V usage is TRBV30 and J usage is TRBJ1-5; 7 bases map to TRBD1. Germline V gene lookup returns CDR1 GTSNPN and CDR2 SVGIG (reference sequence). The CDR3 spans 19 residues. V lost 2 bases and J lost 5; bases outside the gene matches: 21. In DNA, the CDR3 is TGTGCCTGGAGTAAGGTTAGGGACAGCCCAAGGTCGGCCGATCAGCCCCAGCATTTT. As protein: CAWSKVRDSPRSADQPQHF.

The rearrangement links TRBV6-2 or TRBV6-3 to TRBJ2-7; 7 bases fit TRBD1. This CDR3 has 14 residues. From germline, CDR1 is MNHEY and CDR2 SVGEGT. V was clipped by 2 bases and J by 7 bases; unmatched bases: 8. CDR3 nucleotide sequence: TGTGCCAGCAGTTACGGGACAGCGGCAGGAGAGCAGTACTTC. Its protein is CASSYGTAAGEQYF.

This chain connects TRBV18 to TRBJ2-2, with 10 bases aligning to TRBD1. Germline V gene lookup returns CDR1 KGHSH and CDR2 LQKENI. J was trimmed by 6 bases and V by 2 bases; bases with no gene match: 12. There are 18 residues in the CDR3. The CDR3 region has the DNA TGTGCCAGCTCACCAGCGCCCGGGACAGGGGTTTTTTCCGGGGAGCTGTTTTTT. Translated: CASSPAPGTGVFSGELFF.

The chain has TRBV7-2 and TRBJ2-5; tentative D call: TRBD2 (6 bases). V lost 5 bases and J lost 3, with 16 bases in between. CDR3 size: 15 residues. The germline V gene encodes CDR1 SGHTA and CDR2 FQGNSA. This CDR3 reads CASSPHGTFEETQYF. CDR3 bases: TGTGCCAGCAGCCCCCATGGGACTTTCGAAGAGACCCAGTACTTC.

The rearrangement joins TRBV6-1 to TRBJ1-5; 7 bases are shared with TRBD1. Germline CDR1 reads MNHNS; CDR2 reads SASEGT. The V gene end was trimmed by 2 bases and the J gene end by 4 bases; junction bases not matched to a gene: 5. This CDR3 is built from 15 residues. The CDR3, as DNA: TGTGCCAGCAGTGAACTAGGGGGCAGGAATCAGCCCCAGCATTTT. Translating gives CASSELGGRNQPQHF.

For the CDR3, the DNA is TGTGCCAGCAGTAGACCGGACAGGAGCTCCTACGAGCAGTACTTC. Its translation is CASSRPDRSSYEQYF. The chain has TRBV28 and TRBJ2-7, with 7 bases fitting TRBD1. With 5 bases clipped from V and 0 bases from J, the junction kept 7 bases outside the gene matches. Germline V gene lookup returns CDR1 MDHEN and CDR2 SYDVKM. The CDR3 loop spans 15 amino acids.

This clone has only one observation. The chain joins TRBV7-2 to TRBJ1-1; D not certain. The CDR3 covers 14 residues. V dropped 5 bases and J dropped 4 bases, with 14 bases sitting between them. CDR1 and CDR2 from the germline V gene are SGHTA and FQGNSA. The CDR3 nucleotides are TGTGCCAGCAGCCGCGATTTTGATACCACTGAAGCTTTCTTT. As protein: CASSRDFDTTEAFF.

This chain connects TRBV7-2 to TRBJ2-3, with 13 bases identical to TRBD2. Germline loops: CDR1 SGHTA, CDR2 FQGNSA. The J segment lost 3 bases and the V segment lost 5 bases, leaving 8 bases of the junction unmatched. The CDR3 is made up of 17 amino acids. The CDR3 spells CASSKTSGGVLTDTQYF. The CDR3 coding sequence is TGTGCCAGCAGCAAAACTAGCGGGGGGGTTTTGACAGATACGCAGTATTTT.

The chain joins TRBV4-1 to TRBJ1-5; 8 bases line up with TRBD1. Germline V gene data show CDR1 as MGHRA and CDR2 as YSYEKL. This CDR3 comprises 16 residues. With V trimmed by 2 bases and J by 5 bases, 8 bases remained unmatched. CDR3 loop: CASSQSDRDGYQPQHF. In DNA form, the CDR3 reads TGCGCCAGCAGCCAATCGGACAGGGATGGCTATCAGCCCCAGCATTTT.

This chain connects TRBV6-5 to TRBJ1-4; D is possibly TRBD1 (5 bases). The germline V and J ends were trimmed by 7 bases and 7 bases, with 19 bases remaining between them. This CDR3 spans 15 amino acids. The germline V gene has CDR1 MNHEY and CDR2 SVGAGI. CDR3: CASITGILSFEKLFF. DNA of the CDR3: TGTGCCAGCATCACAGGCATCCTATCATTTGAAAAACTGTTTTTT.